This T cell receptor (beta chain) was recovered during a study of shared clonotypes between healthy human individuals. Naive CD8 cells were CD45RO-negative, positively selected for CCR7, excluding terminally differentiated effector memory CD45RA+ cells. The CDR3 runs 14 residues. Trimming pared 1 base from V and 1 base from J, leaving 9 bases between. Germline values: CDR1 SGHRS, CDR2 YFSETQ. The protocol was immunoSEQ multiplex PCR, while the TCRdb copy is restricted to in-frame clones and leaves out a portion. The table has about 2 million clones, approximately 95% seen once. Sample: naive CD8+ T cells sorted from blood. This TCR came from a man aged 18 to 30 in good health. The chain couples TRBV5-1 to TRBJ2-7; no clear D. CDR3 residues: CASSLNTGSYEQYF. As DNA, the CDR3 is TGCGCCAGCAGCTTGAATACTGGATCCTACGAGCAGTACTTC.